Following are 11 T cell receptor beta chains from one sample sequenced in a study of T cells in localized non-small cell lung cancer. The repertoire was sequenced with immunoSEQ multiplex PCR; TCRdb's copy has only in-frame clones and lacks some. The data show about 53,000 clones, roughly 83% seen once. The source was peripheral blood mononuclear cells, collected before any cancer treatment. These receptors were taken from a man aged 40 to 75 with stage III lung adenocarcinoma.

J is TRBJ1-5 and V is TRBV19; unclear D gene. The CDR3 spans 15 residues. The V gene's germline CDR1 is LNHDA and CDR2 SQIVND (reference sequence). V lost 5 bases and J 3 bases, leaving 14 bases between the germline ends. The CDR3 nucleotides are TGTGCCAGTAGTTTTGGGCAGGTTAACAATCAGCCCCAGCATTTT. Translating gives CASSFGQVNNQPQHF.

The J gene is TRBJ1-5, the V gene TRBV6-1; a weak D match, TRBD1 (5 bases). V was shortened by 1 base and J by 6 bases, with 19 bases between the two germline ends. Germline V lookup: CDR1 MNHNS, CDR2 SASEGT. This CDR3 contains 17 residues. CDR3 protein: CASSEEPPHRSGQPQHF. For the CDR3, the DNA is TGTGCCAGCAGTGAAGAGCCCCCACACAGGAGTGGTCAGCCCCAGCATTTT.

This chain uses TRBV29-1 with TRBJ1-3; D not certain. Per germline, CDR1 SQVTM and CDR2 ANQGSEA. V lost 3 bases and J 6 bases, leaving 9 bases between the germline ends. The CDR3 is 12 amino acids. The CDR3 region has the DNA TGCAGCGTTGAGGCCGGTCCAAACACCATATATTTT. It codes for CSVEAGPNTIYF.

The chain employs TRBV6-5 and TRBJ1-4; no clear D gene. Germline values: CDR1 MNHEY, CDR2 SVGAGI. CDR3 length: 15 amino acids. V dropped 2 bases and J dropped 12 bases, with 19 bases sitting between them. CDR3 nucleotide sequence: TGTGCCAGCAGTTACGGCGAGTCGCCAGCACTGGAACTGTTTTTT. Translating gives CASSYGESPALELFF.

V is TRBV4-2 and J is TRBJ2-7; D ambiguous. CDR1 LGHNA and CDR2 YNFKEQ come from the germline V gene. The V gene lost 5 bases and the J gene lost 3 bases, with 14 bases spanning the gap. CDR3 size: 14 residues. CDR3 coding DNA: TGTGCCAGCAGCGACCCGGGTCTGGACTACGAGCAGTACTTC. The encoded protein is CASSDPGLDYEQYF.

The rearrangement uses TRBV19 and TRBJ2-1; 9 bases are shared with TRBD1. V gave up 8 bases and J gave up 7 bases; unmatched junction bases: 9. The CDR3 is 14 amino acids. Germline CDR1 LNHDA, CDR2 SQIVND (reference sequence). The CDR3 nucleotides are TGTGCCAGTGGGGACAGGGTATGGAGGAATGAGCAGTTCTTC. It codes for CASGDRVWRNEQFF. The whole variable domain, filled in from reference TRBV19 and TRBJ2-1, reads DGGITQSPKYLFRKEGQNVTLSCEQNLNHDAMYWYRQDPGQGLRLIYYSQIVNDFQKGDIAEGYSVSREKKESFPLTVTSAQKNPTAFYLCASGDRVWRNEQFFGPGTRLTVL.

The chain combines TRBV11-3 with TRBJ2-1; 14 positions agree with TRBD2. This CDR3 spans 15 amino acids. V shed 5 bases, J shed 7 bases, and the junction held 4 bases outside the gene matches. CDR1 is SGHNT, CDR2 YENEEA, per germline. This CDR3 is CASSLGTSGSNEQFF. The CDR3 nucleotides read TGTGCCAGCAGCCTAGGGACTAGCGGGAGTAATGAGCAGTTCTTC.

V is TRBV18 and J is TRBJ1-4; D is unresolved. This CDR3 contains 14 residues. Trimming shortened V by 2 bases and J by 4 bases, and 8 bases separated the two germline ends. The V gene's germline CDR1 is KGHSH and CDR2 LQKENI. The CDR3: CASSPGSSNEKLFF. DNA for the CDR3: TGTGCCAGCTCACCAGGCAGCAGTAATGAAAAACTGTTTTTT.

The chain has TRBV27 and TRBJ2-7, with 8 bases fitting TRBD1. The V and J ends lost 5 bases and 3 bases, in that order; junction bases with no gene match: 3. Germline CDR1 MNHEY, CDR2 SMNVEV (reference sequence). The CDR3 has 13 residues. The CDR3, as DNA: TGTGCCAGCAGTCAAGGACAGGGCTACGAGCAGTACTTC. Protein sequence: CASSQGQGYEQYF.

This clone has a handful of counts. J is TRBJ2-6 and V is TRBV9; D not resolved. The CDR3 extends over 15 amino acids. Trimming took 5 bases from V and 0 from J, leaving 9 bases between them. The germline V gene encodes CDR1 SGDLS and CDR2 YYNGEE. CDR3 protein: CASSSDPSGANVLTF. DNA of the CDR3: TGTGCCAGCAGTTCAGACCCCTCTGGGGCCAACGTCCTGACTTTC.

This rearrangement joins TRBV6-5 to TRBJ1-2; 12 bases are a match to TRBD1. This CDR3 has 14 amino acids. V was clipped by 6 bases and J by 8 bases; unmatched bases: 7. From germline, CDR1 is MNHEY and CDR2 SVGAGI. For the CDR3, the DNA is TGTGCCAGCAGCTCGGGACAGGGGGCGTTCGGCTACACCTTC. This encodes CASSSGQGAFGYTF.